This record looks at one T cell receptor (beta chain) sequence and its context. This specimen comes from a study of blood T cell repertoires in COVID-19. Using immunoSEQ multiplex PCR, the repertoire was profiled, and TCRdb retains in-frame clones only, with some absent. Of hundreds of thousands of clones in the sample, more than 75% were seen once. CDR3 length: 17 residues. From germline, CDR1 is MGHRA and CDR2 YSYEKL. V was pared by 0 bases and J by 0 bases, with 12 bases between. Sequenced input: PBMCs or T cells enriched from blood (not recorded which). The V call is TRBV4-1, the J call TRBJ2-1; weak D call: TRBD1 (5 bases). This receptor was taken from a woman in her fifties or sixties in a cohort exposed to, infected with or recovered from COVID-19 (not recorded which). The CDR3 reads CASSQDTGASSYNEQFF. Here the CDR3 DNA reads TGCGCCAGCAGCCAAGACACAGGAGCTAGCTCCTACAATGAGCAGTTCTTC.